This T cell receptor (beta chain) was recorded in a study of blood T cell repertoires in COVID-19. Study-wide background: COVID-19 samples from acute and convalescent phases originated in the United States, Italy and Spain. The cDNA or gDNA used as material had been derived from T cells, B-cell-depleted T cells, or PBMCs.

Original methodology: Amplification with reference gene primers provided the estimates of nucleated cell counts. The protocol was immunoSEQ multiplex PCR, while the TCRdb copy is restricted to in-frame clones and leaves out a portion. For V, J and clone size, that table is used; D and trimming come from the DNA. This table has approximately 140,000 clones, 85% to 90% appearing once. Material for sequencing was peripheral blood. This sequence was found in a human donor in a cohort sampled during active COVID-19.

CDR3 protein: CASSEFQTEAFF. The CDR3 coding sequence is TGTGCCAGCAGTGAATTCCAGACTGAAGCTTTCTTT. V usage is TRBV6-1 and J usage is TRBJ1-1; D is unresolved. Trimming removed 2 bases from V and 5 bases from J, with 6 bases in between. CDR3 length: 12 residues. Germline V gene lookup returns CDR1 MNHNS and CDR2 SASEGT.